The 28 T cell receptor beta chains listed next were all sequenced from one sample in a study of identical twins. MiXCR was run by TCRdb on the 5' RACE reads, yielding one entry per CDR3 protein. Among under 900,000 distinct CDR3 sequences listed, 15% to 20% were seen once. These data are also associated with another study on T cells expressing NK-cell markers.

The sequencing input was PBMCs. Receptor source: a woman aged 18-35 years in good health.

This clonotype was seen a handful of times. The chain employs TRBV12-3 or TRBV12-4 and TRBJ2-3; either TRBD1 or TRBD2 may supply D (5 bases each). Trimming shortened V by 4 bases and J by 4 bases, and 21 bases separated the two germline ends. The length of the CDR3 is 17 residues. The CDR3 nucleotides read TGTGCCAGCAGTTGGTCACCCCCGGGACCCAGCCCAGATACGCAGTATTTT. Translating it yields CASSWSPPGPSPDTQYF.

The gene calls are TRBV7-2 and TRBJ2-7; 9 bases are shared with TRBD1. Trimming cost V 4 bases and J 2 bases; bases outside gene matches: 6. CDR1 and CDR2 (germline): SGHTA, FQGNSA. CDR3 size: 15 residues. CDR3 amino acids: CASSWDRAGPYEQYF. In DNA, the CDR3 is TGTGCCAGCAGCTGGGACAGGGCCGGCCCCTACGAGCAGTACTTC.

The table lists this clonotype with a few counts. The gene calls are TRBV27 and TRBJ1-5; 8 bases are a match to TRBD1. The CDR3 extends over 14 amino acids. CDR1 MNHEY and CDR2 SMNVEV come from the germline V gene (reference sequence). Trimming at V came to 8 bases and at J to 4 bases, leaving 7 bases not matched to a gene. CDR3 in amino acids: CASGWTGKNQPQHF. CDR3 sequence (DNA): TGTGCCAGCGGGTGGACAGGGAAAAATCAGCCCCAGCATTTT.

CDR3 DNA sequence: TGTGCCAGCAGTCAACAGGGGTTTACGGCTTTCTTT. This sequence encodes CASSQQGFTAFF. This chain joins TRBV5-6 and TRBJ1-1, with 7 positions matching TRBD1. CDR1 and CDR2 from the germline V gene are SGHDT and YYEEEE. The ends lost 5 bases at V and 11 bases at J; junction bases unmatched: 9. The CDR3 loop spans 12 amino acids.

The rearrangement links TRBV12-3 or TRBV12-4 to TRBJ2-7; D is unclear. The germline V and J ends were trimmed by 1 base and 6 bases, with 16 bases remaining between them. This CDR3 contains 15 residues. The CDR3 sequence: CASSLVEERGREQYF. The CDR3 bases are TGTGCCAGCAGTTTAGTTGAGGAACGTGGGCGCGAGCAGTACTTC.

This clonotype was recorded many times. One end of the junction varies from germline; a read error may be responsible. This rearrangement joins TRBV20-1 to TRBJ2-3; the D gene is possibly TRBD2 (7 bases). The CDR3 loop spans 13 amino acids. Germline CDR1 DFQATT, CDR2 SNEGSKA (reference sequence). The CDR3 loop reads CSARDPGAGVLNF. CDR3 nucleotides: TGCAGTGCTAGAGATCCGGGGGCGGGAGTTTTGAATTTT.

The genes are TRBV20-1 and TRBJ1-1, with D possibly being TRBD1 (5 bases). CDR3 length: 15 amino acids. In germline, CDR1 is DFQATT, CDR2 SNEGSKA (reference sequence). The ends were cut back, 3 bases at V and 0 bases at J, with 14 bases in the middle. The CDR3 spells CSARPGAVMNTEAFF. In DNA form, the CDR3 reads TGCAGTGCTAGGCCCGGGGCGGTCATGAACACTGAAGCTTTCTTT.

The CDR3 loop reads CASSYGTAPQETQYF. CDR3 in DNA: TGTGCCAGCAGTTACGGGACAGCCCCACAAGAGACCCAGTACTTC. V usage is TRBV12-3 or TRBV12-4 and J usage is TRBJ2-5; TRBD1 matches at 7 bases. V was pared by 4 bases and J by 2 bases, with 7 bases of the junction left unmatched. This CDR3 region has 15 residues.

This clonotype was found a few times. The chain combines TRBV20-1 with TRBJ2-3, with 11 nucleotides matching TRBD2. This CDR3 region has 17 residues. With V trimmed by 4 bases and J by 2 bases, 11 bases remained unmatched. Germline V gives CDR1 DFQATT, CDR2 SNEGSKA (reference sequence). CDR3: CSAIHLAGGPHTDTQYF. The DNA of the CDR3 is TGCAGTGCTATTCATCTAGCGGGAGGCCCCCACACAGATACGCAGTATTTT.

The rearrangement uses TRBV7-8 and TRBJ2-5, with D possibly being TRBD1 (6 bases). The CDR3 has 14 amino acids. Germline CDR1 SGHVS, CDR2 FQNEAQ. Trimming pared 6 bases from V and 1 base from J, leaving 12 bases between. The CDR3 DNA reads TGTGCCAGCAGACAGGGACGGCTCCAAGAGACCCAGTACTTC. It codes for CASRQGRLQETQYF.

The V gene is TRBV12-3 or TRBV12-4, the J gene TRBJ1-4, with 9 bases lining up with TRBD1. The CDR3 is 13 residues long. The J segment lost 8 bases and the V segment lost 6 bases, leaving 4 bases of the junction unmatched. CDR3 nucleotides: TGTGCCAGCAGCGGACAGGGGAAGGAAAAACTGTTTTTT. Residues: CASSGQGKEKLFF.

V gene TRBV24-1 combines with J gene TRBJ2-1; no definite D call. CDR3 length: 16 amino acids. CDR1 KGHDR and CDR2 SFDVKD come from the germline V gene. V lost 2 bases and J 3 bases, leaving 13 bases between the germline ends. The CDR3 is CATSDSRTLLYNEQFF. CDR3 coding DNA: TGTGCCACCAGTGATTCCCGGACCTTACTCTACAATGAGCAGTTCTTC.

The chain employs TRBV5-1 and TRBJ2-2; 11 nucleotides line up with TRBD1. V was pared by 3 bases and J by 5 bases, with 3 bases of the junction left unmatched. Per germline, CDR1 SGHRS and CDR2 YFSETQ. The CDR3 runs to 15 residues. For the CDR3, the DNA is TGCGCCAGCAGCTGGACAGGGGGCCGTACCGGGGAGCTGTTTTTT. Its protein product is CASSWTGGRTGELFF.

This clonotype has at least ten counts. The CDR3 DNA follows: TGCGCCAGCAGTGTGCACCAGAGCTCCTACGAGCAGTACTTC. Protein: CASSVHQSSYEQYF. The rearrangement uses TRBV10-1 and TRBJ2-7, with D uncertain. This CDR3 spans 14 amino acids. Per the germline V gene, CDR1 is WNHNN and CDR2 is SYGVQD (reference sequence). The V gene lost 4 bases and the J gene lost 0 bases, with 10 bases spanning the gap.

The CDR3 sequence is CSARVGGGNEKLFF. In DNA form, the CDR3 reads TGCAGTGCTAGAGTCGGAGGGGGAAATGAAAAACTGTTTTTT. The rearrangement uses TRBV20-1 and TRBJ1-4; weak D call: TRBD1 (6 bases). This CDR3 has 14 residues. The V gene lost 1 base and the J gene lost 5 bases, with 11 bases spanning the gap. Germline V CDR1 and CDR2: DFQATT, SNEGSKA (reference sequence).

The chain carries TRBV4-3 and TRBJ2-1; 7 bases are a match to TRBD1. Germline V CDR1 and CDR2: LGHNA, YSLEER. The CDR3 loop spans 17 amino acids. Losses at the gene ends were 1 base for V and 0 bases for J; bases not matched to a gene: 6. CDR3 bases: TGCGCCAGCAGCCAAGGGTTCCGGGACAGCTCCTACAATGAGCAGTTCTTC. It yields the protein CASSQGFRDSSYNEQFF.

This chain uses TRBV20-1 with TRBJ2-7; 8 nucleotides match TRBD2. Losses at the gene ends were 6 bases for V and 4 bases for J; bases not matched to a gene: 11. The germline gives CDR1 DFQATT, CDR2 SNEGSKA (reference sequence). This CDR3 region has 14 residues. The CDR3: CSASDDQRGYEQYF. The CDR3 nucleotides are TGCAGTGCCTCGGACGACCAGCGGGGGTACGAGCAGTACTTC.

The V call is TRBV7-3, the J call TRBJ2-1; TRBD1 or TRBD2 may be the D gene (5 bases each). This CDR3 is built from 15 residues. Germline V gene data show CDR1 as SGHTA and CDR2 as FQGTGA. V dropped 2 bases and J dropped 1 base, with 9 bases sitting between them. CDR3 in DNA: TGTGCCAGCAGCTTATGGGGCGGGTCCTACAATGAGCAGTTCTTC. Translation: CASSLWGGSYNEQFF.

This clonotype has more than one count but fewer than ten. This chain links TRBV6-1 with TRBJ1-2; D uncertain. The CDR3 extends over 13 amino acids. V was clipped by 6 bases and J by 3 bases, with 11 bases between them. The germline CDR1 and CDR2 sequences are MNHNS and SASEGT. CDR3 nucleotide sequence: TGTGCCAGCAGCACCCAAAGGGACTATGGCTACACCTTC. Translation gives CASSTQRDYGYTF.

The chain has TRBV20-1 and TRBJ2-1; D unresolved. With 2 bases removed from V and 3 bases from J, the gap between germline ends came to 11 bases. This CDR3 has 14 amino acids. The germline V gene has CDR1 DFQATT and CDR2 SNEGSKA (reference sequence). As DNA, the CDR3 is TGCAGTGCTAGAAGTCTGACAATCTACAATGAGCAGTTCTTC. Translating gives CSARSLTIYNEQFF.

V gene TRBV2 combines with J gene TRBJ1-1; D remains ambiguous. CDR1 SNHLY and CDR2 FYNNEI come from the germline V gene. V dropped 8 bases and J dropped 8 bases, with 12 bases sitting between them. The CDR3 sequence is 11 residues long. For the CDR3, the DNA is TGTGCCAGCCAAGTTTACGAAGAAGCTTTCTTT. Its protein product is CASQVYEEAFF.

In this sample, this clonotype turned up a few times. The rearrangement links TRBV25-1 to TRBJ1-6; perhaps TRBD1 as D (6 bases). CDR3 length: 16 amino acids. Germline V gene data show CDR1 as MGHDK and CDR2 as SYGVNS. V lost 3 bases, J lost 0 bases, and 9 bases lay in between. In DNA form, the CDR3 reads TGTGCCAGCAGTGATAGGGACAACTCCTATAATTCACCCCTCCACTTT. It specifies CASSDRDNSYNSPLHF.

On this clonotype: The germline gene is not matched at one end of the junction; a read error may be the cause. The chain joins TRBV20-1 to TRBJ2-7, with D uncertain. The V gene's germline CDR1 is DFQATT and CDR2 SNEGSKA (reference sequence). The CDR3 spans 12 residues. The CDR3 loop is CSARDLAYEQYF. DNA of the CDR3: TGCAGTGCTCGAGACTTGGCCTACGAGCAGTACTTC.

This chain links TRBV15 with TRBJ2-3; D is ambiguous. From germline, CDR1 is LNHNV and CDR2 YYDKDF (reference sequence). This CDR3 is built from 15 residues. The ends were cut back, 3 bases at V and 1 base at J, with 11 bases in the middle. CDR3 in DNA: TGTGCCACCAGCAGCCCGGCAGCAGGCACAGATACGCAGTATTTT. It translates to CATSSPAAGTDTQYF.

This clonotype was seen more than once but under ten times. The chain links TRBV5-1 to TRBJ2-3, with 10 bases matching TRBD2. This CDR3 has 16 amino acids. J was trimmed by 0 bases and V by 0 bases; bases with no gene match: 1. Germline values: CDR1 SGHRS, CDR2 YFSETQ. CDR3 coding DNA: TGCGCCAGCAGCTTGGAACTAGCGGGGAGCACAGATACGCAGTATTTT. Its protein product is CASSLELAGSTDTQYF.

V gene TRBV6-1 combines with J gene TRBJ2-5, with D perhaps matching TRBD2 (5 bases). Trimming removed 6 bases at V and 4 bases at J, with 15 bases between. The CDR3 sequence is 14 residues long. Germline V lookup: CDR1 MNHNS, CDR2 SASEGT. Here the CDR3 DNA reads TGTGCCAGCAGCCGAACCGAGGGTCTAGAGACCCAGTACTTC. Its protein is CASSRTEGLETQYF.

This clonotype was seen a few times. This rearrangement joins TRBV18 to TRBJ2-7, with D possibly being TRBD2 (6 bases). The CDR3 contains 14 residues. Trimming took 8 bases from V and 3 from J, leaving 17 bases between them. Germline assignment: CDR1 KGHSH and CDR2 LQKENI. Here the CDR3 reads CASSPQGLSYEQYF. CDR3 DNA: TGTGCCAGCAGCCCTCAGGGACTTAGCTACGAGCAGTACTTC.

The chain combines TRBV15 with TRBJ2-1; D uncertain. The V end lost 1 base, the J end lost 2 bases, and 9 bases lay between the germline ends. Germline loops: CDR1 LNHNV, CDR2 YYDKDF (reference sequence). The CDR3 covers 15 residues. The DNA of the CDR3 is TGTGCCACCAGCAGAGTAGTGGGGACCTACAATGAGCAGTTCTTC. Amino acid sequence: CATSRVVGTYNEQFF.